These 23 T cell receptor beta chains share one sample of origin, sequenced in a study of cytomegalovirus exposure and HLA in healthy donors. PCR amplification relied on 60 Vbeta primers (plus 13 Jbeta primers). Generated by immunoSEQ multiplex PCR, the TCRdb table keeps only in-frame clones and is missing some. The table has 140,000 to 150,000 clones, approximately 78% seen once. Sequences were obtained from PBMCs. Receptor source: a woman aged 40 to 50 in good health and CMV-seropositive.

In regard to this clone: Other nucleotide sequences in the sample specify the same CDR3. The CDR3 DNA sequence: TGCGCCAGCAGCTCGGGACAGGGAAACCACGAGCAGTACTTC. Protein: CASSSGQGNHEQYF. The chain combines TRBV5-1 with TRBJ2-7, with 9 bases matching TRBD1. Germline loops: CDR1 SGHRS, CDR2 YFSETQ. The CDR3 runs 14 residues. V lost 3 bases, J lost 5 bases, and 6 bases stayed unmatched.

The rearrangement uses TRBV19 and TRBJ2-3; D possibly corresponds to TRBD2 (5 bases). Germline loops: CDR1 LNHDA, CDR2 SQIVND (reference sequence). The CDR3 loop spans 14 amino acids. V was trimmed by 5 bases and J by 2 bases, leaving 11 bases between them. CDR3 sequence reads: CASSWRVDTDTQYF. As DNA, the CDR3 is TGTGCCAGTAGTTGGCGGGTCGACACAGATACGCAGTATTTT. The complete variable domain, with remaining parts taken from reference TRBV19 and TRBJ2-3, reads DGGITQSPKYLFRKEGQNVTLSCEQNLNHDAMYWYRQDPGQGLRLIYYSQIVNDFQKGDIAEGYSVSREKKESFPLTVTSAQKNPTAFYLCASSWRVDTDTQYFGPGTRLTVL.

The chain couples TRBV6-6 to TRBJ1-5; D perhaps matches TRBD1 (6 bases). There are 14 residues in the CDR3. Germline V gene lookup returns CDR1 MNHNY and CDR2 SVGAGI (reference sequence). With 5 bases removed from V and 10 bases from J, the gap between germline ends came to 18 bases. The DNA for the CDR3 is TGTGCCAGCAGTCCACGACAGGCCAATGGACCCCAGCATTTT. Translation gives CASSPRQANGPQHF.

The chain uses TRBV4-3 and TRBJ1-4; TRBD1 aligns across 9 bases. V trimming: 3 bases; J trimming: 4 bases; junction bases outside the gene matches: 3. Germline CDR1 LGHNA, CDR2 YSLEER. This CDR3 region has 15 residues. CDR3 nucleotides: TGCGCCAGCAGCCAGGGACAGGGCGGTAATGAAAAACTGTTTTTT. Its translation is CASSQGQGGNEKLFF.

The genes are TRBV27 and TRBJ2-1, with D perhaps TRBD2 (6 bases). Deletions cut 5 bases from V and 8 bases from J, with 10 bases between. CDR3 size: 12 residues. Per the germline V gene, CDR1 is MNHEY and CDR2 is SMNVEV (reference sequence). The CDR3 loop is CASSLSGYEQFF. For the CDR3, the DNA is TGTGCCAGCAGTCTTAGCGGCTATGAGCAGTTCTTC.

V and J are TRBV30 and TRBJ2-7, with TRBD2 as a possible D gene (7 bases). Germline loops: CDR1 GTSNPN, CDR2 SVGIG (reference sequence). Trimming took 8 bases from V and 2 from J, leaving 13 bases between them. The CDR3 covers 12 residues. The CDR3 DNA reads as TGTGCCGGGGGGGACACCACCTACGAGCAGTACTTC. Amino acids: CAGGDTTYEQYF. Looking up the rest from reference TRBV30 and TRBJ2-7 gives the full variable domain: SQTIHQWPATLVQPVGSPLSLECTVEGTSNPNLYWYRQAAGRGLQLLFYSVGIGQISSEVPQNLSASRPQDRQFILSSKKLLLSDSGFYLCAGGDTTYEQYFGPGTRLTVT.

This chain uses TRBV20-1 with TRBJ1-2; a possible D gene is TRBD1 (5 bases). V was pared by 4 bases and J by 8 bases, with 8 bases between. The CDR3 runs 10 residues. CDR1 is DFQATT and CDR2 is SNEGSKA in the germline V gene (reference sequence). The CDR3 DNA reads as TGCAGTGCTACGGGGGACGGCTACACCTTC. Its protein product is CSATGDGYTF.

The chain recombines TRBV10-3 with TRBJ2-3; 8 nucleotides agree with TRBD2. The CDR3 is 11 amino acids. Germline CDR1 ENHRY, CDR2 SYGVKD. Losses at the gene ends were 6 bases for V and 11 bases for J; bases not matched to a gene: 4. CDR3 region: CAISLGGGQYF. The CDR3 DNA sequence: TGTGCCATCAGCCTCGGGGGGGGGCAGTATTTT.

This rearrangement joins TRBV7-9 to TRBJ2-1, with D maybe TRBD1 (6 bases). The germline V and J ends were trimmed by 5 bases and 1 base, with 15 bases remaining between them. The CDR3 contains 16 residues. Germline CDR1 SEHNR, CDR2 FQNEAQ (reference sequence). The CDR3 loop reads CASSPQGSPSYNEQFF. DNA of the CDR3: TGTGCCAGCAGCCCCCAGGGGAGCCCGTCCTACAATGAGCAGTTCTTC.

The CDR3 coding sequence is TGTGCCAGCAGACTAAAGGGGCCTGTCGGCAATGAGCAGTTCTTC. The encoded protein is CASRLKGPVGNEQFF. J is TRBJ2-1 and V is TRBV13; possible D gene TRBD1, 5 bases. Between the trimmed V and J ends, which lost 6 bases and 6 bases, there was a span of 18 bases. This CDR3 is built from 15 residues. Germline CDR1 PRHDT, CDR2 FYEKMQ (reference sequence).

Of note for this clone: One end of the junction is discordant with germline, which a read error may explain. V is TRBV5-1 and J is TRBJ1-2; 7 positions agree with TRBD1. The CDR3 has 13 residues. Germline values: CDR1 SGHRS, CDR2 YFSETQ. The DNA for the CDR3 is TGCGCCAGCAGCTCGACAGGGTCCTATGGCTGCACCTTC. Residues: CASSSTGSYGCTF.

V is TRBV14 and J is TRBJ2-3; 7 bases line up with TRBD1. The CDR3 contains 15 residues. Germline V gene lookup returns CDR1 SGHDN and CDR2 FVKESK. V shed 2 bases, J shed 15 bases, and the junction held 17 bases outside the gene matches. CDR3 DNA: TGTGCCAGCAGCCAATCCAAGGTTCCCGGGACAGTCAAATATTTT. It specifies CASSQSKVPGTVKYF.

The chain joins TRBV6-5 to TRBJ1-2; D possibly corresponds to TRBD1 (6 bases). The CDR3 contains 13 residues. Trimming removed 4 bases from V and 9 bases from J, with 15 bases in between. Germline assignment: CDR1 MNHEY and CDR2 SVGAGI. The CDR3 nucleotides are TGTGCCAGCAGTTCGGGGGGGCCGTCTAGCTACACCTTC. It codes for CASSSGGPSSYTF.

The V gene is TRBV28, the J gene TRBJ2-7, with 8 nucleotides matching TRBD1. The CDR3 runs 14 residues. Germline trimming cut 3 bases from V and 2 bases from J; bases unmatched to any gene: 3. Looked up from germline, CDR1 is MDHEN and CDR2 is SYDVKM. CDR3 in DNA: TGTGCCAGCAGTTTTGGGACAGGCACCTACGAGCAGTACTTC. Translation gives CASSFGTGTYEQYF.

V gene TRBV19 combines with J gene TRBJ1-2, with D tentatively TRBD1 (5 bases). Trimming removed 10 bases at V and 1 base at J, with 7 bases between. The CDR3 extends over 11 amino acids. CDR1 is LNHDA and CDR2 is SQIVND in the germline V gene (reference sequence). In DNA, the CDR3 is TGTGCCACCGGACATAACTATGGCTACACCTTC. Translation gives CATGHNYGYTF.

V gene TRBV7-2 combines with J gene TRBJ2-3; 11 positions agree with TRBD2. Germline V gene lookup returns CDR1 SGHTA and CDR2 FQGNSA. CDR3 length: 16 amino acids. Losses at the gene ends were 4 bases for V and 2 bases for J; bases not matched to a gene: 5. The CDR3 spells CASSSLAGGYTDTQYF. The CDR3 DNA follows: TGTGCCAGCAGCTCCCTAGCGGGGGGCTACACAGATACGCAGTATTTT.

The V gene is TRBV5-1, the J gene TRBJ2-5; 7 bases map to TRBD1. This CDR3 has 18 amino acids. Germline V gene lookup returns CDR1 SGHRS and CDR2 YFSETQ. Trimming cost V 0 bases and J 4 bases; bases outside gene matches: 15. The chain's CDR3 is CASSLGSNRDRVTETQYF. The DNA of the CDR3 is TGCGCCAGCAGCTTGGGTTCCAACCGAGACAGGGTTACAGAGACCCAGTACTTC.

The rearrangement links TRBV28 to TRBJ2-5; 8 positions agree with TRBD1. The end of the DNA aligns better with TRBJ2-7, so the J call may be wrong. This CDR3 contains 15 residues. Germline V gives CDR1 MDHEN, CDR2 SYDVKM. CDR3 sequence: CASSLHGTGQYEQYF. CDR3 nucleotides: TGTGCCAGCAGTTTACACGGGACAGGCCAATACGAGCAGTACTTC.

The chain is built from TRBV13 and TRBJ2-5; D is ambiguous. The J call may be mistaken, given a closer DNA end match to TRBJ2-7. Germline V gene sequence: CDR1 PRHDT, CDR2 FYEKMQ (reference sequence). This CDR3 is 14 amino acids long. The CDR3 sequence is CASSTDFSPYEQYF. The CDR3 DNA follows: TGTGCCAGCAGTACCGACTTCTCCCCTTACGAGCAGTACTTC.

This chain connects TRBV6-5 to TRBJ2-5, with a possible D match to TRBD2 (6 bases). The J call may not be correct, given that the DNA end is closer to TRBJ2-7. The CDR3 length is 15 residues. CDR1 and CDR2 (germline): MNHEY, SVGAGI. The CDR3 reads CASSYRGTSSYEQYF. In DNA, the CDR3 is TGTGCCAGCAGTTACCGGGGGACCTCATCCTACGAGCAGTACTTC.

The rearrangement links TRBV6-6 to TRBJ2-7; D may be TRBD2 (6 bases). Germline CDR1 MNHNY, CDR2 SVGAGI (reference sequence). The CDR3 loop spans 14 amino acids. Trimming took 2 bases from V and 0 from J, leaving 8 bases between them. The CDR3, as DNA: TGTGCCAGCAGTTACCCGGGACTCTCCTACGAGCAGTACTTC. This encodes CASSYPGLSYEQYF.

The chain is built from TRBV5-5 and TRBJ1-1; no firm D call. CDR1 SGHKS and CDR2 YYEKEE come from the germline V gene (reference sequence). This CDR3 contains 15 residues. Trimming took 4 bases from V and 3 from J, leaving 16 bases between them. CDR3: CASSPRERADTEAFF. The CDR3 nucleotides read TGTGCCAGCAGCCCGAGGGAGAGGGCCGACACTGAAGCTTTCTTT.

This chain joins TRBV5-1 and TRBJ1-6; D is possibly TRBD1 (6 bases). The CDR3 has 14 residues. From germline, CDR1 is SGHRS and CDR2 YFSETQ. V was clipped by 3 bases and J by 8 bases, with 12 bases between them. CDR3 amino acids: CASSSTGGDSPLHF. CDR3 DNA: TGCGCCAGCAGCTCGACAGGTGGGGATTCACCCCTCCACTTT.